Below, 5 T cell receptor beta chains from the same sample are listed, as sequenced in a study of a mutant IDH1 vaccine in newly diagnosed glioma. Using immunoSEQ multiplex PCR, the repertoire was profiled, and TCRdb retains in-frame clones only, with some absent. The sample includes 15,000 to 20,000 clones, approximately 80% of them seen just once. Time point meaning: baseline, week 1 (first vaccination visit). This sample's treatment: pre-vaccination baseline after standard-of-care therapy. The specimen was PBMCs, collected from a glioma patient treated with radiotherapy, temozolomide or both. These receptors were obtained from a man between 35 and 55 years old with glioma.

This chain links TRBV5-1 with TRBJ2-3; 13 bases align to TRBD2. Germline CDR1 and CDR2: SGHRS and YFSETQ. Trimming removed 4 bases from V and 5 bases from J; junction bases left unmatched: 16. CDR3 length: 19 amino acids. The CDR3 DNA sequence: TGCGCCAGCAGCCCCAGGACTAGCGGGAGTGGGGGGCGGGAAGATACGCAGTATTTT. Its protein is CASSPRTSGSGGREDTQYF.

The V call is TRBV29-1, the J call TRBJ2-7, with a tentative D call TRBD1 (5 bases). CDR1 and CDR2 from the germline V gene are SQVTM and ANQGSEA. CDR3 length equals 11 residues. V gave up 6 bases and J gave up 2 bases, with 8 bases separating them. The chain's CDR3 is CSVDTAYEQYF. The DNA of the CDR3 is TGCAGCGTGGACACAGCCTACGAGCAGTACTTC.

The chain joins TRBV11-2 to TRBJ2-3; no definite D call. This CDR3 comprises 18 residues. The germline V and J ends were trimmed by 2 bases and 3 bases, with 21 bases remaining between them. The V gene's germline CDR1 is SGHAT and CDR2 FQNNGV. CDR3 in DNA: TGTGCCAGCAGCTTAAGTGTACCAGGTATTTGGGCGACAGATACGCAGTATTTT. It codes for CASSLSVPGIWATDTQYF. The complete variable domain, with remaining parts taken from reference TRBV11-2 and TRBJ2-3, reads EAGVAQSPRYKIIEKRQSVAFWCNPISGHATLYWYQQILGQGPKLLIQFQNNGVVDDSQLPKDRFSAERLKGVDSTLKIQPAKLEDSAVYLCASSLSVPGIWATDTQYFGPGTRLTVL.

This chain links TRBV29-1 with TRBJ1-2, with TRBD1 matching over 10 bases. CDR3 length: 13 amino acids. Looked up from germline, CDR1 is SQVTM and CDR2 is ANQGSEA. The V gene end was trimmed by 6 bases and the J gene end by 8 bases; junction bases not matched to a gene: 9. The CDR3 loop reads CSVGQGGREGYTF. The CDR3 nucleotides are TGCAGCGTAGGACAGGGGGGCAGGGAAGGCTACACCTTC. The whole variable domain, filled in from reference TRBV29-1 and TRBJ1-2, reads SAVISQKPSRDICQRGTSLTIQCQVDSQVTMMFWYRQQPGQSLTLIATANQGSEATYESGFVIDKFPISRPNLTFSTLTVSNMSPEDSSIYLCSVGQGGREGYTFGSGTRLTVV.

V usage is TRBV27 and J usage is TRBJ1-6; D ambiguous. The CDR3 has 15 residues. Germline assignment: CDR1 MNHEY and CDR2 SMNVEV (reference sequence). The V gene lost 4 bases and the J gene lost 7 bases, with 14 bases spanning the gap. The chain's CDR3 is CASSSTAIGNSPLHF. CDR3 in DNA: TGTGCCAGCAGTTCCACAGCTATCGGAAATTCACCCCTCCACTTT.